The rows below give T cell receptor beta chains drawn from one sample of a study of blood T cell repertoires in COVID-19. The repertoire was sequenced with immunoSEQ multiplex PCR; TCRdb's copy has only in-frame clones and lacks some. The sample comprises 200,000 to 250,000 clones, about 87% of which are singletons, and roughly 2.5% rests with the top ten. The sample taken for sequencing was peripheral blood. These receptor sequences come from a man younger than 45 with COVID-19, enrolled during active disease. CDR3s leave out the opening cysteine and the closing phenylalanine or tryptophan. D genes are given only for firm matches.

TRBV18	TRBJ2-2	NA	ASPTGGMDLANTGELF
TRBV6-5	TRBJ1-6	NA	ASSRNSPLH
TRBV5-4	TRBJ1-2	NA	ASSLDLGSIYGYT
TRBV3-1/TRBV3-2	TRBJ1-1	NA	ASSQGALPNTEAF
TRBV11-2	TRBJ1-5	NA	ASSLGGSNQPQH
TRBV9	TRBJ1-3	NA	ASSVDPGSGNTIY
TRBV29-1	TRBJ2-7	TRBD1	SVEDLSQGAYEQY
TRBV7-9	TRBJ2-3	TRBD1	ASSLKATGGTDTQY
TRBV19	TRBJ2-2	TRBD1	ASTDGTANTGELF
TRBV6-2/TRBV6-3	TRBJ1-5	TRBD1	ASSYTGQISNQPQH
TRBV30	TRBJ2-1	TRBD2	AWSVRRAGGYIGEQF
TRBV10-3	TRBJ1-5	TRBD1	AISDSGQGKGNQPQH
TRBV7-2	TRBJ1-1	TRBD1	ASSVNRGGTEAF
TRBV2	TRBJ1-4	TRBD1	ASSATGHNEKLF
TRBV5-5	TRBJ2-2	TRBD2	ASSLAREGRFSGELF
TRBV3-1/TRBV3-2	TRBJ1-3	NA	ASSQGTGDSGNTIY
TRBV5-1	TRBJ1-2	NA	ASSLGQQEGYT
TRBV7-2	TRBJ1-1	NA	ASSLEYSAEAF
TRBV20-1	TRBJ1-6	TRBD1	RAAQGY
TRBV18	TRBJ2-6	NA	ASSVIRGSGANVLT
TRBV5-4	TRBJ2-6	TRBD1	ASSLRTGQTGANVLT
TRBV12-3/TRBV12-4	TRBJ1-3	NA	ASRSSGNTIY
TRBV28	TRBJ1-5	NA	ASTRGRGINQPQH
TRBV4-1	TRBJ1-6	NA	ASSQLPSGRANSPLH
TRBV18	TRBJ1-1	NA	ASSPVAGSMNTEAF
TRBV18	TRBJ2-2	NA	ASSPLQGTETGELF